The 16 T cell receptor beta chains in this list originate from one sample, sequenced in a study of blood T cell repertoires in COVID-19. Measured with immunoSEQ multiplex PCR; TCRdb has only the in-frame clones, and not every one. This sample has about 200,000 clones, with about nine tenths found just once. The sequenced sample was peripheral blood. Receptor source: a man aged 60-69 years who had recovered from COVID-19.

This sequence joins TRBV7-9 and TRBJ1-1; D not certain. CDR1 and CDR2 from the germline V gene are SEHNR and FQNEAQ (reference sequence). Deletions cut 11 bases from V and 3 bases from J, with 13 bases between. The CDR3 loop spans 12 amino acids. CDR3 nucleotides: TGTGCCTCCCAGAGGGTGGACACTGAAGCTTTCTTT. Translation gives CASQRVDTEAFF.

The chain combines TRBV7-2 with TRBJ2-3; D remains unclear. The length of the CDR3 is 16 residues. The germline V gene encodes CDR1 SGHTA and CDR2 FQGNSA. The V and J ends lost 1 base and 6 bases respectively, with 17 bases between them. The CDR3, as DNA: TGTGCCAGCAGCTTAGTAGGAAGAGGTGGTGCGGATACGCAGTATTTT. Its protein is CASSLVGRGGADTQYF.

This clone was found once. The CDR3 sequence: CASSRPGSGKGEQYF. CDR3 nucleotide sequence: TGTGCCAGCAGCCGCCCGGGAAGCGGGAAGGGGGAGCAGTACTTC. The chain employs TRBV27 and TRBJ2-7; 7 bases line up with TRBD2. J was trimmed by 7 bases and V by 6 bases; bases with no gene match: 15. The CDR3 runs to 15 residues. Germline lookup yields CDR1 MNHEY and CDR2 SMNVEV (reference sequence).

This clone came up a few times. CDR3 in DNA: TGCGCCAGCAGCTTGGGAACAGGGGGCTACACTGAAGCTTTCTTT. This sequence encodes CASSLGTGGYTEAFF. The rearrangement uses TRBV5-1 and TRBJ1-1; TRBD1 matches 9 bases. Germline values: CDR1 SGHRS, CDR2 YFSETQ. V lost 0 bases and J lost 3; bases outside the gene matches: 3. The CDR3 has 15 residues. Complete variable domain (other parts from reference TRBV5-1 and TRBJ1-1): KAGVTQTPRYLIKTRGQQVTLSCSPISGHRSVSWYQQTPGQGLQFLFEYFSETQRNKGNFPGRFSGRQFSNSRSEMNVSTLELGDSALYLCASSLGTGGYTEAFFGQGTRLTVV.

This clone was detected once. The chain recombines TRBV28 with TRBJ1-2; 7 bases are shared with TRBD1. This CDR3 is 15 amino acids long. The germline CDR1 and CDR2 sequences are MDHEN and SYDVKM. The trim removed 5 bases at V and 2 bases at J, leaving 8 bases unmatched. CDR3 residues: CASSPGTVLNYGYTF. CDR3 DNA: TGTGCCAGCAGTCCAGGGACAGTATTGAACTATGGCTACACCTTC.

The rearrangement joins TRBV2 to TRBJ2-7; 7 nucleotides line up with TRBD2. This CDR3 has 15 residues. V gave up 4 bases and J gave up 3 bases; unmatched junction bases: 9. Germline V CDR1 and CDR2: SNHLY, FYNNEI. In nucleotides, the CDR3 is TGTGCCAGCAGTGCGGCGGGGAGGGCCAGCTACGAGCAGTACTTC. Protein: CASSAAGRASYEQYF.

The sample holds one count of this clone. The V gene is TRBV4-1, the J gene TRBJ1-2; a possible D gene is TRBD1 (6 bases). From germline, CDR1 is MGHRA and CDR2 YSYEKL. Trimming removed 3 bases from V and 0 bases from J, with 11 bases in between. The CDR3 spans 15 residues. In DNA, the CDR3 is TGCGCCAGCAGCCAGGAGTGGACAGCTAACTATGGCTACACCTTC. Translated, it gives CASSQEWTANYGYTF.

The chain couples TRBV4-1 to TRBJ2-1; weak D call: TRBD1 (7 bases). CDR3 size: 17 residues. The V end was cut by 0 bases, the J end by 7 bases, with 19 bases between. CDR1 and CDR2 (germline): MGHRA, YSYEKL. CDR3 DNA: TGCGCCAGCAGCCAAGATCAGGGGGGCCGACCTACGAATGAGCAGTTCTTC. It encodes CASSQDQGGRPTNEQFF.

This chain links TRBV28 with TRBJ2-7, with 10 bases that match TRBD2. This CDR3 has 15 residues. Germline CDR1 and CDR2: MDHEN and SYDVKM. Germline trimming cut 7 bases from V and 5 bases from J; bases unmatched to any gene: 11. The CDR3: CASKGDYTSGNEQYF. In DNA, the CDR3 is TGTGCCAGCAAGGGGGATTATACTAGCGGGAACGAGCAGTACTTC.

The chain uses TRBV12-5 and TRBJ1-5, with 7 bases identical to TRBD1. The CDR3 runs to 20 residues. Trimming cost V 0 bases and J 0 bases; bases outside gene matches: 14. From germline, CDR1 is LGHNT and CDR2 FRNRAP. CDR3 amino acids: CASGLVEQRTGTYSNQPQHF. The CDR3 coding sequence is TGTGCTAGTGGTTTGGTAGAACAAAGGACAGGAACCTATAGCAATCAGCCCCAGCATTTT.

The chain uses TRBV29-1 and TRBJ2-7; TRBD1 matches at 9 bases. Germline loops: CDR1 SQVTM, CDR2 ANQGSEA. The CDR3 runs to 13 residues. V was clipped by 2 bases and J by 7 bases; unmatched bases: 6. The CDR3 loop is CSVELDRGWEQYF. The CDR3 DNA reads TGCAGCGTTGAACTGGACAGGGGTTGGGAGCAGTACTTC.

The rearrangement uses TRBV5-1 and TRBJ2-3, with D unresolved. Trimming pared 3 bases from V and 5 bases from J, leaving 10 bases between. CDR3 length: 13 residues. CDR1 and CDR2 (germline): SGHRS, YFSETQ. In DNA form, the CDR3 reads TGCGCCAGCAGCTCGGTGGGCCGAGATACGCAGTATTTT. This sequence encodes CASSSVGRDTQYF.

V gene TRBV6-5 combines with J gene TRBJ1-2, with 8 bases aligning to TRBD1. Unmatched junction bases numbered 4, after V lost 7 bases and J lost 0 bases. Germline values: CDR1 MNHEY, CDR2 SVGAGI. This CDR3 is built from 14 residues. CDR3 in amino acids: CASTGQGANYGYTF. In DNA, the CDR3 is TGTGCCAGCACAGGACAGGGAGCTAACTATGGCTACACCTTC.

This chain connects TRBV12-3 or TRBV12-4 to TRBJ2-7; TRBD2 agrees at 9 bases. With V trimmed by 11 bases and J by 3 bases, 8 bases remained unmatched. The CDR3 has 13 residues. CDR3 sequence reads: CARGLAGSYEQYF. Written as DNA, the CDR3 is TGTGCCCGAGGGCTAGCGGGAAGCTACGAGCAGTACTTC.

The chain employs TRBV24-1 and TRBJ2-1; D remains unclear. Trimming shortened V by 4 bases and J by 6 bases, and 9 bases separated the two germline ends. The germline CDR1 and CDR2 sequences are KGHDR and SFDVKD. The CDR3 runs 13 residues. The CDR3, as DNA: TGTGCCACCAGTGACCCTGTCGGCAATGAGCAGTTCTTC. Translation gives CATSDPVGNEQFF.

This chain connects TRBV9 to TRBJ2-1, with 9 bases aligning to TRBD2. Germline V gene sequence: CDR1 SGDLS, CDR2 YYNGEE. The CDR3 consists of 15 residues. The V and J ends lost 0 bases and 10 bases, in that order; junction bases with no gene match: 8. The CDR3 loop is CASSVGREGRGEQFF. The CDR3 DNA reads as TGTGCCAGCAGCGTAGGGCGGGAGGGCCGTGGGGAGCAGTTCTTC.